Listed below are T cell receptor beta chains from one sample, sequenced in a study of T cells in Graves' hyperthyroidism and ophthalmopathy. MiXCR, applied by TCRdb to the multiplex PCR reads, yields one record per CDR3 protein. The sample carries 150,000 to 200,000 distinct CDR3 sequences, about 18% recorded once. Sequenced input: blood. All receptors derive from a woman between 50 and 59 years old with Graves' hyperthyroidism. CDR3s include the opening cysteine and the closing phenylalanine or tryptophan. A D gene is named only where the DNA matches it firmly. Clone size appears in some rows only: once, few, many, or a class for an expanded clone.

cdr3_nt: TGTGCCAGCAGTTGGGCAGGGGGTTACTATGGCTACACCTTC; cdr3_aa: CASSWAGGYYGYTF; j_call: TRBJ1-2; v_call: TRBV28; d_call: TRBD1; clone_size: many
cdr3_nt: TGTGCCAGCAGCGTAGGGAAACATCGGGAATCTTCACCCCTCCACTTT; cdr3_aa: CASSVGKHRESSPLHF; j_call: TRBJ1-6; v_call: TRBV9; d_call: NA; clone_size: many
cdr3_nt: TGTGCCAGCAGTGCTGGGACAAACTATGGCTACACCTTC; cdr3_aa: CASSAGTNYGYTF; j_call: TRBJ1-2; v_call: TRBV6-1; d_call: NA; clone_size: many
cdr3_nt: TGCAGTGCTAGAGGGGACTACCTTAATGAGCAGTTCTTC; cdr3_aa: CSARGDYLNEQFF; j_call: TRBJ2-1; v_call: TRBV20-1; d_call: TRBD2; clone_size: many
cdr3_nt: TGTGCCAGCAGCCAAAGAGACAGGAGCCTCTTTCATGAGCAGTTCTTC; cdr3_aa: CASSQRDRSLFHEQFF; j_call: TRBJ2-1; v_call: TRBV4-2; d_call: NA; clone_size: few
cdr3_nt: TGTGCCAGCAGTGAACGGACTGATTTGAATGAGCAGTTCTTC; cdr3_aa: CASSERTDLNEQFF; j_call: TRBJ2-1; v_call: TRBV6-1; d_call: NA; clone_size: many
cdr3_nt: TGTGCCAGCAGGGGGACACTGAACTACAATGAGCAGTTCTTC; cdr3_aa: CASRGTLNYNEQFF; j_call: TRBJ2-1; v_call: TRBV2; d_call: NA; clone_size: many
cdr3_nt: TGCGCCAGCAGTCCTCGACAGACCTCTCACACCGGGGAGCTGTTTTTT; cdr3_aa: CASSPRQTSHTGELFF; j_call: TRBJ2-2; v_call: TRBV5-1; d_call: NA; clone_size: NA
cdr3_nt: TGTGCCAGCAGTTTGACCTCGAACACTGAAGCTTTCTTT; cdr3_aa: CASSLTSNTEAFF; j_call: TRBJ1-1; v_call: TRBV12-3/TRBV12-4; d_call: NA; clone_size: many
cdr3_nt: TGTGCCACCAGCCCGGGGGGTGGCGACACTGAAGCTTTCTTT; cdr3_aa: CATSPGGGDTEAFF; j_call: TRBJ1-1; v_call: TRBV15; d_call: NA; clone_size: NA
cdr3_nt: TGTGCCAGCAGTTACGGGGCAGGGAATCAGCCCCAGCATTTT; cdr3_aa: CASSYGAGNQPQHF; j_call: TRBJ1-5; v_call: TRBV6-2/TRBV6-3; d_call: NA; clone_size: many
cdr3_nt: TGTGCCAGCAGCGATCTGTCCCTGGGGGGCAATCAGCCCCAGCATTTT; cdr3_aa: CASSDLSLGGNQPQHF; j_call: TRBJ1-5; v_call: TRBV7-8; d_call: NA; clone_size: many
cdr3_nt: TGCAGTGCTAGAGGACAGGTTTATAGTGGCTACACCTTC; cdr3_aa: CSARGQVYSGYTF; j_call: TRBJ1-2; v_call: TRBV20-1; d_call: NA; clone_size: many
cdr3_nt: TGTGCCAGCTCACCACCGGGACAGGGTTCTGGAAACACCATATATTTT; cdr3_aa: CASSPPGQGSGNTIYF; j_call: TRBJ1-3; v_call: TRBV18; d_call: TRBD1; clone_size: many
cdr3_nt: TGTGCCAGCACCCCCGACAGGGGGCACAATGAGCAGTTCTTC; cdr3_aa: CASTPDRGHNEQFF; j_call: TRBJ2-1; v_call: TRBV2; d_call: TRBD1; clone_size: many
cdr3_nt: TGCGCCAGCAGCCTGGGACAGGGGGACATCGGGGAGCTGTTTTTT; cdr3_aa: CASSLGQGDIGELFF; j_call: TRBJ2-2; v_call: TRBV5-1; d_call: TRBD1; clone_size: NA
cdr3_nt: TGTGCCAGCAGAGCCCCTTTGGGGAATGCCTACAATGAGCAGTTCTTC; cdr3_aa: CASRAPLGNAYNEQFF; j_call: TRBJ2-1; v_call: TRBV6-1; d_call: NA; clone_size: NA
cdr3_nt: TGTGCCAGCAGTTTATCGGGCCAGCGGGGGCCTTACAATGAGCAGTTCTTC; cdr3_aa: CASSLSGQRGPYNEQFF; j_call: TRBJ2-1; v_call: TRBV27; d_call: TRBD2; clone_size: many
cdr3_nt: TGTGCCAGCACCCAAGGCGGGGGGGAGCTGTTTTTT; cdr3_aa: CASTQGGGELFF; j_call: TRBJ2-2; v_call: TRBV3-1; d_call: NA; clone_size: NA
cdr3_nt: TGTGCCAGCAGTGATAAAGTCAAGACAGGAGAGTACCAAGAGACCCAGTACTTC; cdr3_aa: CASSDKVKTGEYQETQYF; j_call: TRBJ2-5; v_call: TRBV6-1; d_call: NA; clone_size: many
cdr3_nt: TGTGCCAGCAGACCCAGACGGGATAGCAATCAGCCCCAGCATTTT; cdr3_aa: CASRPRRDSNQPQHF; j_call: TRBJ1-5; v_call: TRBV6-1; d_call: NA; clone_size: many
cdr3_nt: TGTGCCAGCAGGGACACCCTCTCCTACGAGCAGTACTTC; cdr3_aa: CASRDTLSYEQYF; j_call: TRBJ2-7; v_call: TRBV2; d_call: NA; clone_size: many
cdr3_nt: TGTGCCACCAGCAGAGGAGGCAGGGGCGTCTATGGCTACACCTTC; cdr3_aa: CATSRGGRGVYGYTF; j_call: TRBJ1-2; v_call: TRBV15; d_call: NA; clone_size: many
cdr3_nt: TGTGCCAGCAGCTTCCGACTAGCCAACAATGAGCAGTTCTTC; cdr3_aa: CASSFRLANNEQFF; j_call: TRBJ2-1; v_call: TRBV11-2; d_call: TRBD2; clone_size: many
cdr3_nt: TGTGCCAGCAGCTCTCCAGGGGGGGGGAGCACTGAAGCTTTCTTT; cdr3_aa: CASSSPGGGSTEAFF; j_call: TRBJ1-1; v_call: TRBV9; d_call: TRBD1; clone_size: many
cdr3_nt: TGTGCCAGCAGCTTAAGGGGACAACCGAACACTGAAGCTTTCTTT; cdr3_aa: CASSLRGQPNTEAFF; j_call: TRBJ1-1; v_call: TRBV13; d_call: NA; clone_size: many
cdr3_nt: TGCAGTGCTAGAGTGGTTAGAAGACAGCTGATGTGGGATTCACCCCTCCACTTT; cdr3_aa: CSARVVRRQLMWDSPLHF; j_call: TRBJ1-6; v_call: TRBV20-1; d_call: NA; clone_size: many
cdr3_nt: TGCAGCGTTGAGGGTTCTGAGACAGGGAACTATGGCTACACCTTC; cdr3_aa: CSVEGSETGNYGYTF; j_call: TRBJ1-2; v_call: TRBV29-1; d_call: TRBD1; clone_size: NA
cdr3_nt: TGTGCCAGCAGTAGCTCCTCGACATATGGCTACACCTTC; cdr3_aa: CASSSSSTYGYTF; j_call: TRBJ1-2; v_call: TRBV19; d_call: NA; clone_size: many
cdr3_nt: TGTGCCAGCAGTTTTGACAGGAAACATAGGGTCACTGAAGCTTTCTTT; cdr3_aa: CASSFDRKHRVTEAFF; j_call: TRBJ1-1; v_call: TRBV27; d_call: NA; clone_size: many
cdr3_nt: TGCAGTGCTAGAGGCGGTGTGGCGGGGGCTATCTACAATGAGCAGTTCTTC; cdr3_aa: CSARGGVAGAIYNEQFF; j_call: TRBJ2-1; v_call: TRBV20-1; d_call: NA; clone_size: many
cdr3_nt: TGTGCCAGCAGCTTCAGGGATTTAACTACCTACGAGCAGTACTTC; cdr3_aa: CASSFRDLTTYEQYF; j_call: TRBJ2-7; v_call: TRBV7-2; d_call: NA; clone_size: NA
cdr3_nt: TGTGCCAGCGACAGGGGGCGCCGGTCCGGGGAGCTGTTTTTT; cdr3_aa: CASDRGRRSGELFF; j_call: TRBJ2-2; v_call: TRBV19; d_call: TRBD1; clone_size: many
cdr3_nt: TGTGCCAGCAGCTTTTCGGGCTACGAGCAGTACTTC; cdr3_aa: CASSFSGYEQYF; j_call: TRBJ2-7; v_call: TRBV5-5; d_call: NA; clone_size: many
cdr3_nt: TGTGCCAGCAGTACGGGGACAGTAAACATTCAGTACTTC; cdr3_aa: CASSTGTVNIQYF; j_call: TRBJ2-4; v_call: TRBV12-3/TRBV12-4; d_call: TRBD1; clone_size: many
cdr3_nt: TGCAGTGCTAGAAACCCTGACCAAGAGACCCAGTACTTC; cdr3_aa: CSARNPDQETQYF; j_call: TRBJ2-5; v_call: TRBV20-1; d_call: NA; clone_size: many
cdr3_nt: TGTGCCAGCAGCTCGAGCGCTTACACTGAAGCTTTCTTT; cdr3_aa: CASSSSAYTEAFF; j_call: TRBJ1-1; v_call: TRBV14; d_call: NA; clone_size: many
cdr3_nt: TGTGCCAGCAGTCCCATTCGGGCTAGCTGGTTCGGCAATGAGCAGTTCTTC; cdr3_aa: CASSPIRASWFGNEQFF; j_call: TRBJ2-1; v_call: TRBV27; d_call: NA; clone_size: many
cdr3_nt: TGTGCCAGCAGCCCTCTCAGGGGGCTGAACACTGAAGCTTTCTTT; cdr3_aa: CASSPLRGLNTEAFF; j_call: TRBJ1-1; v_call: TRBV14; d_call: TRBD1; clone_size: many
cdr3_nt: TGCAGTGCTTGTAGACCGACGAACACTGAAGCTTTCTTT; cdr3_aa: CSACRPTNTEAFF; j_call: TRBJ1-1; v_call: TRBV20-1; d_call: NA; clone_size: many
cdr3_nt: TGCAGCGTTGGACAGGGGGCGGTAGGCTACACCTTC; cdr3_aa: CSVGQGAVGYTF; j_call: TRBJ1-2; v_call: TRBV29-1; d_call: TRBD1; clone_size: many
cdr3_nt: TGTGCCAGCAGCCAAGGTACAGGGAACTATGGCTACACCTTC; cdr3_aa: CASSQGTGNYGYTF; j_call: TRBJ1-2; v_call: TRBV4-1; d_call: NA; clone_size: many
cdr3_nt: TGTGCCAGCAGCCTCGGGGGCAGGGACTATGGCTACACCTTC; cdr3_aa: CASSLGGRDYGYTF; j_call: TRBJ1-2; v_call: TRBV5-4; d_call: NA; clone_size: NA
cdr3_nt: TGTGCCAGCAGTGAAGCCAGGCATTGGAACACTGAAGCTTTCTTT; cdr3_aa: CASSEARHWNTEAFF; j_call: TRBJ1-1; v_call: TRBV2; d_call: NA; clone_size: many
cdr3_nt: TGTGCCTGGGAGCGGCGCAGCGGGGGTTACGAGCAGTACTTC; cdr3_aa: CAWERRSGGYEQYF; j_call: TRBJ2-7; v_call: TRBV30; d_call: TRBD2; clone_size: NA
cdr3_nt: TGCGCCAGCAGCTTGGACTCGATAGCCACACAGGGCCCTAGCACAGATACGCAGTATTTT; cdr3_aa: CASSLDSIATQGPSTDTQYF; j_call: TRBJ2-3; v_call: TRBV5-1; d_call: NA; clone_size: many